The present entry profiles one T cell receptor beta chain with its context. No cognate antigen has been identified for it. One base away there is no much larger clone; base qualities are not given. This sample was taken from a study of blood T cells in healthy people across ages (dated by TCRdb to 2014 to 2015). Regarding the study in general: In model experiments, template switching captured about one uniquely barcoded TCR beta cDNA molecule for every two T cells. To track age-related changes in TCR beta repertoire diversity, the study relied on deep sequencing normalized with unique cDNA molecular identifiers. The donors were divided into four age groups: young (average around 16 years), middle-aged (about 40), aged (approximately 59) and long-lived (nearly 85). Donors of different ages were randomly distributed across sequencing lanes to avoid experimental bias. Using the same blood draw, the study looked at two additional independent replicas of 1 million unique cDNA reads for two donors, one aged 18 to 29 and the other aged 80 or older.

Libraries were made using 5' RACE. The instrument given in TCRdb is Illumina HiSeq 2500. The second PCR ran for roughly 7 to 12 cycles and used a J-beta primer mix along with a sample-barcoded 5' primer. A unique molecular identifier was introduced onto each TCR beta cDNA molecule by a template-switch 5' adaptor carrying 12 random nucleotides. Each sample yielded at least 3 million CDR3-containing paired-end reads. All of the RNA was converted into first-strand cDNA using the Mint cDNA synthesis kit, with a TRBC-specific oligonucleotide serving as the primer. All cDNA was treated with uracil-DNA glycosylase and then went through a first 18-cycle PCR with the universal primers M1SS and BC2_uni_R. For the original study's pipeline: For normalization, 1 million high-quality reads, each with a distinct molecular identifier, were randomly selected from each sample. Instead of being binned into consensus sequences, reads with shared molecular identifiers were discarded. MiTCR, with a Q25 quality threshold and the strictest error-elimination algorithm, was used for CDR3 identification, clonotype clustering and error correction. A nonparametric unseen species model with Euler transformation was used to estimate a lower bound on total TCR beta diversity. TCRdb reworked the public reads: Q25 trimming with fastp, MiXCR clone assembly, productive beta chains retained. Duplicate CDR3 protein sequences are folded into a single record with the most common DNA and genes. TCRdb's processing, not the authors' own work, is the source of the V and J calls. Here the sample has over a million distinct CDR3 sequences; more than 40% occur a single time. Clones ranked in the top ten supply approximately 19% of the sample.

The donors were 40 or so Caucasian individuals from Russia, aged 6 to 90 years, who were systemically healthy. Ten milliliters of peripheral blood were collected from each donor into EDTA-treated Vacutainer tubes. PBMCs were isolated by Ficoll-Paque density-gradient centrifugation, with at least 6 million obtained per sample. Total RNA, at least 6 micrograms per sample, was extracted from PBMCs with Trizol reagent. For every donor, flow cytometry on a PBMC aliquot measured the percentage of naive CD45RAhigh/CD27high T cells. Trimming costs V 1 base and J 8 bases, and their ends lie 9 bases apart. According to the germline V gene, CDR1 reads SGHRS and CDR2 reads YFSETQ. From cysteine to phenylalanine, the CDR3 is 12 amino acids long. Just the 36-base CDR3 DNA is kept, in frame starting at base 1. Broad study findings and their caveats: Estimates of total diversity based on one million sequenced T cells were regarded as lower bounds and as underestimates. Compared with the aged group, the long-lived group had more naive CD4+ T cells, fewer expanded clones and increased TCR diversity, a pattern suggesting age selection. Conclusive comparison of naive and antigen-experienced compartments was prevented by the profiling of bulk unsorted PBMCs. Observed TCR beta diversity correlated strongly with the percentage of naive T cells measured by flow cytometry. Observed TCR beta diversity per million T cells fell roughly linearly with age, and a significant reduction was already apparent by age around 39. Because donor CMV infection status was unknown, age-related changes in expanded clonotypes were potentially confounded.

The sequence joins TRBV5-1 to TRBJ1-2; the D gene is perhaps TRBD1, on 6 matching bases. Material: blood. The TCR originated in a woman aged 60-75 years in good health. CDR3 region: CASSLTGKGYTF. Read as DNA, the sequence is TGCGCCAGCAGCTTGACAGGGAAGGGCTACACCTTC.